The rows below give T cell receptor beta chains drawn from one sample of a study of blood T cell repertoires in COVID-19. TCRdb keeps only in-frame clones here, not all; method: immunoSEQ multiplex PCR. Of 150,000 to 200,000 clones in the sample, about three quarters were seen once. The material sequenced was peripheral blood. The receptors stem from a man between 65 and 85 years old with acute or convalescent COVID-19. The CDR3 runs from the conserved cysteine through the conserved F or W. D genes are given only for firm matches. The size entry is marked missing in some rows and otherwise reads once, few, many or a size class.

j_call d_call v_call clone_size cdr3_nt cdr3_aa
TRBJ1-1 TRBD1 TRBV28 . TGTGCCAGCAGTTTACCAACAGGGGGGAGGGACACTGAAGCTTTCTTT CASSLPTGGRDTEAFF
TRBJ2-7 . TRBV19 . TGTGCCAGTAGTATGGGCAGGGGCATCTCCTACGAGCAGTACTTC CASSMGRGISYEQYF
TRBJ1-2 . TRBV7-9 once TGTGCCAGCAGCTTAAGGGGAGGGCAGGGGCCCCTCTATGGCTACACCTTC CASSLRGGQGPLYGYTF
TRBJ2-2 . TRBV7-8 . TGTGCCAGCAACTTCGGGATAGGGACCGGGGAGCTGTTTTTT CASNFGIGTGELFF
TRBJ2-3 . TRBV6-5 . TGTGCCAGCAGCTCGACAGGCGCCCGCACAGATACGCAGTATTTT CASSSTGARTDTQYF
TRBJ2-2 TRBD1 TRBV11-3 few TGTGCCAGCAGCTCACAGGGGACCGGGGAGCTGTTTTTT CASSSQGTGELFF
TRBJ1-1 . TRBV10-3 . TGTGCCATCAGCGAGCAGGGCGCAGCTTTCTTT CAISEQGAAFF
TRBJ2-5 . TRBV4-3 . TGCGCCAGCAGCCAAGATTTGGGCGGGAATGGAGAGACCCAGTACTTC CASSQDLGGNGETQYF
TRBJ2-7 TRBD2 TRBV29-1 . TGCAGCGTCCTTGGACTAGCGGGAGTGGGTGAGCAGTACTTC CSVLGLAGVGEQYF
TRBJ1-1 . TRBV6-5 . TGTGCCAGCTTATCCGGTCTACGGGTTGGCACTGAAGCTTTCTTT CASLSGLRVGTEAFF
TRBJ1-5 . TRBV18 . TGTGCCAGCTCACCTTCGGCGGGGGAGAAGTCCCAGCATTTT CASSPSAGEKSQHF
TRBJ1-5 . TRBV7-2 once TGTGCCAGCAGCTTACCTCCGGGGGGGAATCAGCCCCAGCATTTT CASSLPPGGNQPQHF
TRBJ2-1 TRBD1 TRBV20-1 . TGCAGTCCTGGACAGGGGAATGAGCAGTTCTTC CSPGQGNEQFF
TRBJ1-1 . TRBV19 . TGTGTCACAAAACAATTGGGCGGGACCCCAGTGGCTGAAGCTTTCTTT CVTKQLGGTPVAEAFF
TRBJ2-1 . TRBV5-1 . TGCGCCAGCAGCTTGGTGACCGGAGGGCAGTTCTTC CASSLVTGGQFF
TRBJ2-7 . TRBV10-3 few TGTGCCATCAGTGAGTCGGGGAGCTCCTCAGAAGAGCAGTACTTC CAISESGSSSEEQYF
TRBJ2-7 TRBD1 TRBV9 . TGTGCCAGCAGCCCCTGGACAGGAGGCGAGCAGTACTTC CASSPWTGGEQYF
TRBJ2-7 TRBD2 TRBV6-5 . TGTGCCACACAAGGGCTAGCGGACCGATACGAGCAGTACTTC CATQGLADRYEQYF
TRBJ2-1 TRBD2 TRBV18 . TGTGCCAGCTCACCCCTCCTAGCGGGAGCTCACAATGAGCAGTTCTTC CASSPLLAGAHNEQFF
TRBJ1-1 TRBD1 TRBV28 . TGTGCCAGCAGTCCCGAGGACAGGACTGAAGCTTTCTTT CASSPEDRTEAFF
TRBJ2-1 . TRBV18 . TGTGCCAGCTCACCCACCACCGGGAACAATGAGCAGTTCTTC CASSPTTGNNEQFF
TRBJ2-7 . TRBV19 few TGTGCCAGTAGTAGACAGTATCAATACGAGCAGTACTTC CASSRQYQYEQYF
TRBJ2-7 . TRBV5-6 . TGTGCCAGCAGCCAGGCTGGGACTCGAGCCTACGAGCAGTACTTC CASSQAGTRAYEQYF
TRBJ2-7 TRBD1 TRBV7-9 . TGTGCCAGCAGCCTGGGACAGGGGGAGCCCTACGAGCAGTACTTC CASSLGQGEPYEQYF
TRBJ2-7 TRBD2 TRBV11-2 few TGTGCCAGCAGCTTAACGAACCTAGCGGGAGCGAATTCCTACGAGCAGTACTTC CASSLTNLAGANSYEQYF
TRBJ2-3 TRBD1 TRBV19 . TGTGCCAGTAGGGAAGCGACAGGGGGGGATACGCAGTATTTT CASREATGGDTQYF
TRBJ2-5 TRBD2 TRBV11-2 . TGTGCCAGCAGCTTAAGCGCGGGGGGCCTCGGAGAGACCCAGTACTTC CASSLSAGGLGETQYF
TRBJ2-3 TRBD2 TRBV4-3 . TGCGCCAGCAGCCAGGGACTAGCGCTCAGCACAGATACGCAGTATTTT CASSQGLALSTDTQYF
TRBJ1-1 . TRBV6-5 . TGTGCCAGCAGTTACTCGAGAGGGTTGACTGAAGCTTTCTTT CASSYSRGLTEAFF
TRBJ1-2 . TRBV29-1 . TGCAGCGTTGAAGATTGGAGGGCCTCCTATGGCTACACCTTC CSVEDWRASYGYTF
TRBJ1-1 . TRBV19 few TGTGCCAGTAGTGAAGTCCAAAGGGGTGAAGCTTTCTTT CASSEVQRGEAFF
TRBJ2-7 TRBD2 TRBV29-1 . TGCAGCGTCGACTCGACTAGCGGGAGCTCCTACGAGCAGTACTTC CSVDSTSGSSYEQYF
TRBJ1-1 . TRBV3-1/TRBV3-2 . TGTGCCAGCAGCGATACGACAGGACCAGACACTGAAGCTTTCTTT CASSDTTGPDTEAFF
TRBJ1-1 . TRBV19 . TGTGCCAGTAGTATAGCGGGGGACGATCCCGGGGACACTGAAGCTTTCTTT CASSIAGDDPGDTEAFF
TRBJ2-5 TRBD2 TRBV4-1 . TGCGCCAGCAGCCAAGAAGCGGGGGGTGGAGAGACCCAGTACTTC CASSQEAGGGETQYF
TRBJ2-6 . TRBV2 . TGTGCCAGCAGTTCATCCTCTGGGGCCAACGTCCTGACTTTC CASSSSSGANVLTF
TRBJ2-1 . TRBV6-5 . TGTGCCAGCGCGGGGCTGGGATTTGGAAACAATGAGCAGTTCTTC CASAGLGFGNNEQFF
TRBJ1-1 . TRBV27 . TGTGCCAGCAGTTTAACACAGTTGAACACTGAAGCTTTCTTT CASSLTQLNTEAFF
TRBJ2-7 . TRBV18 . TGTGCCAGCTCACCAAACAGAGACTACGAGCAGTACTTC CASSPNRDYEQYF
TRBJ2-7 TRBD2 TRBV29-1 . TGCAGCGTTGCGGCTAGCGGCTCCTACGAGCAGTACTTC CSVAASGSYEQYF
TRBJ2-6 . TRBV6-4 . TGTGCCAGCAGTCTCTTCGACAGCTCTGGGGCCAACGTCCTGACTTTC CASSLFDSSGANVLTF
TRBJ1-2 . TRBV29-1 once TGCAGCGTTTCAGGGATGACCTATGGCTACACCTTC CSVSGMTYGYTF
TRBJ1-5 . TRBV19 . TGTGCCAGTAATCGGGGGTCTTGGGTCGGCAATCAGCCCCAGCATTTT CASNRGSWVGNQPQHF
TRBJ1-1 . TRBV6-1 . TGTGCCAGCAGTGAAGCAGACAGGGAAGCTTTCTTT CASSEADREAFF
TRBJ2-1 TRBD1 TRBV24-1 . TGTGCCACCAGTGCGGCCAGGGGGTCCTACAATGAGCAGTTCTTC CATSAARGSYNEQFF
TRBJ1-1 TRBD1 TRBV5-1 . TGCGCCAGCAGCTTGGGACAGGGGAGGAATGAAGCTTTCTTT CASSLGQGRNEAFF
TRBJ2-2 TRBD1 TRBV12-5 . TGTGCTAGTGGTCCTCCGGGACAGGGGTCTGGCGGGGAGCTGTTTTTT CASGPPGQGSGGELFF
TRBJ2-3 TRBD1 TRBV4-2 . TGTGCCAGCAGCCGAAACACGGGACAGGACACCACAGATACGCAGTATTTT CASSRNTGQDTTDTQYF
TRBJ2-7 TRBD2 TRBV5-1 . TGCGCCAGCAGCTTGGGGGCTAGCGGGAGTTACGAGCAGTACTTC CASSLGASGSYEQYF
TRBJ2-3 TRBD1 TRBV5-1 . TGCGCCAGCAGCTTGGGGGACAGGATCACCACAGATACGCAGTATTTT CASSLGDRITTDTQYF
TRBJ2-5 . TRBV5-5 . TGTGCCAGCAGCTTCGGTGGGCCGGGGGAGACCCAGTACTTC CASSFGGPGETQYF
TRBJ1-2 . TRBV5-4 . TGTGCCAGCAGCTTGGCCAGCGGCTCCTACTATGGCTACACCTTC CASSLASGSYYGYTF
TRBJ2-3 TRBD2 TRBV28 . TGTGCCAGCAGTTTAGGGGCTAGCGGGCATGATACGCAGTATTTT CASSLGASGHDTQYF
TRBJ1-2 TRBD1 TRBV7-3 few TGTGCCAGCAGCCCAACGGTGGAGACAGGGGGCTTCCAAGGCTACACCTTC CASSPTVETGGFQGYTF
TRBJ2-2 . TRBV5-1 . TGCGCCAGCAGCTTGGTTCGAAGAACAGAGAACACCGGGGAGCTGTTTTTT CASSLVRRTENTGELFF
TRBJ1-4 TRBD1 TRBV7-2 once TGTGCCAGCAGCTTTAGTGGGACAGGGAATGAAAAACTGTTTTTT CASSFSGTGNEKLFF
TRBJ1-5 . TRBV24-1 . TGTGCCACCAGTGATCAGGGTTCTAACAATCAGCCCCAGCATTTT CATSDQGSNNQPQHF
TRBJ2-7 TRBD1 TRBV3-1/TRBV3-2 . TGTGCCAGCAGTACCGCCGGGACAGGGGGCTACGAGCAGTACTTC CASSTAGTGGYEQYF
TRBJ2-7 TRBD2 TRBV14 . TGTGCCAGCAGCCATAGCGGGAGCTTCGAGCAGTACTTC CASSHSGSFEQYF